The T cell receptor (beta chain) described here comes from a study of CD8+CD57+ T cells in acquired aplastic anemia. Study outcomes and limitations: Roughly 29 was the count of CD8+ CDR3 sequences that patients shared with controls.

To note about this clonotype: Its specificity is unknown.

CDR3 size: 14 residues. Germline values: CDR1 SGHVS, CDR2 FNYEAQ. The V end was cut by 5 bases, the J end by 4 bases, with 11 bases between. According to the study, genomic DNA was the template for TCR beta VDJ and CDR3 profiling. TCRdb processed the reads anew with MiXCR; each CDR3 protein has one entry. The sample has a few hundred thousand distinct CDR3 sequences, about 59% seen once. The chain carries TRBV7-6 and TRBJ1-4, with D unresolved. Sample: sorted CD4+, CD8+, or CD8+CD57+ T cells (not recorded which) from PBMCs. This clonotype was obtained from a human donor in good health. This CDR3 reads CASSPKISNEKLFF. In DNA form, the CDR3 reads TGTGCCAGCAGCCCCAAGATAAGTAATGAAAAACTGTTTTTT.